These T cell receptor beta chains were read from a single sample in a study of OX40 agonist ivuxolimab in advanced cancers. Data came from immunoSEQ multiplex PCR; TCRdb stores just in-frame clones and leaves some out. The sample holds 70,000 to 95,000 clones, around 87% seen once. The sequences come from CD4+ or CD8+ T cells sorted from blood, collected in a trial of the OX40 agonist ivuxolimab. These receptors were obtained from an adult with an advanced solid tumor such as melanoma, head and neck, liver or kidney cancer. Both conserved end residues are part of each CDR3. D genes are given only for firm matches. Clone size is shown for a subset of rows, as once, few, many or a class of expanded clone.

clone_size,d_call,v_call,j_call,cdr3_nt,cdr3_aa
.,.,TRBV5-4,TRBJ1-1,TGTGCCAGCAGCCCCCCGAACGGGAAAGAAGCTTTCTTT,CASSPPNGKEAFF
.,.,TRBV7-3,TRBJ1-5,TGTGCCAGCAGCTTTTCGGGGAACAATCAGCCCCAGCATTTT,CASSFSGNNQPQHF
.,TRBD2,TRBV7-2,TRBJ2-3,TGTGCCAGCAGCTTCGGCGGGGGGGATCCAGATACGCAGTATTTT,CASSFGGGDPDTQYF
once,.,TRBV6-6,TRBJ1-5,TGTGCCAGCAGTCTCGTGGGGGGCGCACAGCCCCAGCATTTT,CASSLVGGAQPQHF
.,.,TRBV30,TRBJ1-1,TGTGCCTGGAGAAGAAGGGGGGGAACTGAAGCTTTCTTT,CAWRRRGGTEAFF
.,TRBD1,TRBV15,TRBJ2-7,TGTGCCACTCAGGGGGCCAAAGCCTCCTACGAGCAGTACTTC,CATQGAKASYEQYF
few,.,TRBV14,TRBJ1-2,TGTGCCAGCAGCCAAGGGGCGGAACGAGGCCTCTATGGCTACACCTTC,CASSQGAERGLYGYTF
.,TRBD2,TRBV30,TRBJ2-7,TGTGCCTGGAGTGTCCTAGCGGCCACCTACGAGCAGTACTTC,CAWSVLAATYEQYF
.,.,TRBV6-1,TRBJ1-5,TGTGCCAGCAGAATGGGCAGGGCAAGCAATCAGCCCCAGCATTTT,CASRMGRASNQPQHF
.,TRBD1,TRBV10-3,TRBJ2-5,TGTGCCATCAGTGATCAGGGGGCGGGAGAGACCCAGTACTTC,CAISDQGAGETQYF
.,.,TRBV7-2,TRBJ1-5,TGTGCCAGCAGCTTAGATGCCAGACGGCGGCAGCCCCAGCATTTT,CASSLDARRRQPQHF
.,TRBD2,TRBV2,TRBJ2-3,TGTGCCAGCAGTTTGACTAGCGGGAGGGGAAGAGGCACAGATACGCAGTATTTT,CASSLTSGRGRGTDTQYF
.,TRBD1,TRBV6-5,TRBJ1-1,TGTGCCAGCAGGCCGGGACAGATGAACACTGAAGCTTTCTTT,CASRPGQMNTEAFF
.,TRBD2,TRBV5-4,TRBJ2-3,TGTGCCAGCAGCTTAAGACTAGCGGCTAGCACAGATACGCAGTATTTT,CASSLRLAASTDTQYF
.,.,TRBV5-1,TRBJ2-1,TGCGCCAGCAGCTTGGAAGGTTTGTCCTACAATGAGCAGTTCTTC,CASSLEGLSYNEQFF
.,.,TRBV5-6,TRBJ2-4,TGTGCCAGCAGCTTGGCTGCTGACAGCTCTTTAGCCAAAAACATTCAGTACTTC,CASSLAADSSLAKNIQYF
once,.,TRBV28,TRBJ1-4,TGTGCCAGCAGCTTCGGCCAGCCTAATGAAAAACTGTTTTTT,CASSFGQPNEKLFF
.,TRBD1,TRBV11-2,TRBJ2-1,TGTGCCAGCAGCCCAGGGGGCAATGAGCAGTTCTTC,CASSPGGNEQFF
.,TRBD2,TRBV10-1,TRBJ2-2,TGCGCCAGCGCGGGAGGGATAACCGGGGAGCTGTTTTTT,CASAGGITGELFF
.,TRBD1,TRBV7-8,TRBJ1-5,TGTGCCAGCAGCTTAGCGTCAGGGGGACCCAATCAGCCCCAGCATTTT,CASSLASGGPNQPQHF
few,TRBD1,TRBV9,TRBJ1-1,TGTGCCAGCAGCGCAGCACAGGGGGCGAGGTACACTGAAGCTTTCTTT,CASSAAQGARYTEAFF
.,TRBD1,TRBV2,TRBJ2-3,TGTGCCAGCAGCGACAGGGGGCACACAGATACGCAGTATTTT,CASSDRGHTDTQYF
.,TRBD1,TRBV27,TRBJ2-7,TGTGCCAGCAGTGCCAACTTCCATTCGACAGGGTTCAGAGACGAGCAGTACTTC,CASSANFHSTGFRDEQYF
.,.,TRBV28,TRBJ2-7,TGTGCCAGCAGTCCATGGAAGACAGGGAGGCATTACGAGCAGTACTTC,CASSPWKTGRHYEQYF
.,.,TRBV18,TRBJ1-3,TGTGCCAGCTCACTCTCTGGGGAGGCTGGAAACACCATATATTTT,CASSLSGEAGNTIYF
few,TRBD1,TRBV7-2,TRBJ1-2,TGTGCCAGCAGCCCCCAGAGGGGGCAAAGGGGAGGCTACACCTTC,CASSPQRGQRGGYTF
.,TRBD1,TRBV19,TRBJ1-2,TGTGCCAGTAGCAACCCGGGGACAGCCACCTTC,CASSNPGTATF
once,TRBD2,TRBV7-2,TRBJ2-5,TGTGCCAGCAGCTTAGCAGTTAGCGGGGGACAAGAGACCCAGTACTTC,CASSLAVSGGQETQYF
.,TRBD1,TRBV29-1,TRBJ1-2,TGCAGCGTTGATGGCCGGGACAGGAACTATGGCTACACCTTC,CSVDGRDRNYGYTF
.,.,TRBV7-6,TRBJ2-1,TGTGCCAGCAGCTTTGGGGTTTACAATGAGCAGTTCTTC,CASSFGVYNEQFF
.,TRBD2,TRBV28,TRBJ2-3,TGTGCCAGCAGGGGGACTACGGGTACGCAGTATTTT,CASRGTTGTQYF
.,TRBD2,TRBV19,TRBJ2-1,TGTGCCAGTGGCGCCGGGGGGGGAGATGAGCAGTTCTTC,CASGAGGGDEQFF
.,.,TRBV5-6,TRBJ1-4,TGTGCCAGCAGCTTGGGGGAGGGGGTTAATGAAAAACTGTTTTTT,CASSLGEGVNEKLFF
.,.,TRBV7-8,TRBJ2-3,TGTGCCAGCAGCTTAGCTAGCGCCAGCACAGATACGCAGTATTTT,CASSLASASTDTQYF
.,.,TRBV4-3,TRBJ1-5,TGCGCCAGCAGCCAAGATTATGGGGGTTCCCAGCATTTT,CASSQDYGGSQHF
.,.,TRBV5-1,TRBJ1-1,TGCGCCAGCAGCCCCGGCTCGGCTAACACTGAAGCTTTCTTT,CASSPGSANTEAFF
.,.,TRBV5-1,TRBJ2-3,TGCGCCAGCAGCTTGGCCGTGCATCCAGATACGCAGTATTTT,CASSLAVHPDTQYF
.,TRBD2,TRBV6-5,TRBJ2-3,TGTGCCAGCAGACCGGCGGGGGTATCAGATACGCAGTATTTT,CASRPAGVSDTQYF
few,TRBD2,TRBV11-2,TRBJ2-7,TGTGCCAGCAGCCCTACTAGCGGCTACGAGCAGTACTTC,CASSPTSGYEQYF
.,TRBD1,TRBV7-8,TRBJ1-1,TGTGCCAGCAGCGTTCAGACAGGGGGCGGAACTGAAGCTTTCTTT,CASSVQTGGGTEAFF
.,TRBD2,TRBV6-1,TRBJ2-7,TGTGCCACTAGGACTAGCGGGAGTCCTTACGAGCAGTACTTC,CATRTSGSPYEQYF
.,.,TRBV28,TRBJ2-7,TGTGCCAGCAGTTTGGGTCCTCCCTACGAGCAGTACTTC,CASSLGPPYEQYF
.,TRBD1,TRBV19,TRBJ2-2,TGTGCCAGTAGTACCCCCGGGACAGGGGTCGGGGAGCTGTTTTTT,CASSTPGTGVGELFF
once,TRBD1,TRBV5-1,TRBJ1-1,TGCGCCAGCAGCTTGGGGGACAGGGTGGTCAATGAAGCTTTCTTT,CASSLGDRVVNEAFF
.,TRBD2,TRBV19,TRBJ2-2,TGTGCCAGTAGTATCTGGACTAGCGGGAGCACCGGGGAGCTGTTTTTT,CASSIWTSGSTGELFF
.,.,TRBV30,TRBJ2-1,TGTGCCTGGAGCAAGGGGAGATACAATGAGCAGTTCTTC,CAWSKGRYNEQFF
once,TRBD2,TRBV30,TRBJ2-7,TGTGCCTGGAGGACTAGCGGCTACGAGCAGTACTTC,CAWRTSGYEQYF
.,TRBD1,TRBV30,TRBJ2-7,TGTGCCTGCACCATCGGACAGGGTTTCAACGAGCAGTACTTC,CACTIGQGFNEQYF
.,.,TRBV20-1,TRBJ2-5,TGCAGTGCTAGGAACCAAGAGACCCAGTACTTC,CSARNQETQYF
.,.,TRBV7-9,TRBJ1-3,TGTGCCAGCAGCATCGGGGGGTTCTCTGGAAACACCATATATTTT,CASSIGGFSGNTIYF
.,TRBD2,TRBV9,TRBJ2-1,TGTGCCAGCAGCGTAGGAGCGGGACTAGCAACCAATGAGCAGTTCTTC,CASSVGAGLATNEQFF